The subject of this entry is one T cell receptor beta chain. Germline V gene sequence: CDR1 SGHTA, CDR2 FQGNSA. This CDR3 is built from 12 residues. V was trimmed by 5 bases and J by 8 bases, leaving 13 bases between them. In the authors' methods: Amplification of reference gene primers provided the estimated nucleated cell counts. Measured with immunoSEQ multiplex PCR; TCRdb has only the in-frame clones, and not every one. V and J calls and clone size are those listed in that table; D and trimming were worked out from the DNA. The table records 300,000 or so clones, 80% to 90% of them present only once. This sample was taken from a study of blood T cell repertoires in COVID-19. Study-wide background: Sites in the United States, Italy and Spain provided acute and convalescent COVID-19 samples. Sources were T cells, B-cell-depleted T cells, or PBMCs; the material itself was cDNA or gDNA.

The receptor was derived from a middle-aged woman who had recovered from COVID-19. The chain combines TRBV7-2 with TRBJ2-7; weak D call: TRBD1 (6 bases). The sequencing input was peripheral blood. The CDR3 protein is CASSPLDSKQYF. DNA for the CDR3: TGTGCCAGCAGCCCGTTGGACAGTAAGCAGTACTTC.